The entry that follows covers one T cell receptor beta chain sequence. The antigen is unknown. Germline V lookup: CDR1 DFQATT, CDR2 SNEGSKA (reference sequence). Trimming removed 4 bases at V and 6 bases at J, with 14 bases between. The CDR3 loop spans 13 amino acids. This record comes from a study of blood T cells in healthy people across ages. General observations from the study: Estimated diversity across one million T cells was deemed an underestimate. Correlation between TCR beta diversity and naive T cell percentage was strong. Higher diversity and more naive CD4+ cells were features of long-lived donors, compared to aged donors.

A second PCR, run for about 6 to 12 cycles, used a sample-barcoded 5' primer plus a J-beta primer mix. One entry per CDR3 protein, called by TCRdb with MiXCR from the 5' RACE reads. The profile covers around 1,900,000 distinct CDR3 sequences, with roughly two fifths appearing a single time and about 23% taken by the ten largest. This chain uses TRBV20-1 with TRBJ2-3; D possibly matches TRBD1 or TRBD2 (6 bases each). This clonotype originated in a human donor in good health. Sequenced: blood. CDR3 in DNA: TGCAGTGCTATCCTCTCGGGGGCGGATACGCAGTATTTT. This translates into CSAILSGADTQYF.